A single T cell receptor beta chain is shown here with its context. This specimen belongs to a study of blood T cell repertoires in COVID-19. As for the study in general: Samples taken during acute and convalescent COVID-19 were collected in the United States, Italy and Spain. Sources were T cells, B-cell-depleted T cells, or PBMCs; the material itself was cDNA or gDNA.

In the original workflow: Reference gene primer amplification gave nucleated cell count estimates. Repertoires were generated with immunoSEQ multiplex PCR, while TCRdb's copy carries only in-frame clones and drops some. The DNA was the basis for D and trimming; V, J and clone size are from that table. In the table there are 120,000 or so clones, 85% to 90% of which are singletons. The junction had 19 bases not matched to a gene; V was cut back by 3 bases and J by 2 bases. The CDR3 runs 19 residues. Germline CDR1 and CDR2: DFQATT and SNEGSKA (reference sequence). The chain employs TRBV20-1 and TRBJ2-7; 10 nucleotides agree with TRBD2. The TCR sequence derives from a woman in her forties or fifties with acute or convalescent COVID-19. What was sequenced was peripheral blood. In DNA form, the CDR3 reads TGCAGTGCTAGTCCCCGGACTAGCGGAGCCCCCGCGAGAACCTACGAGCAGTACTTC. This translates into CSASPRTSGAPARTYEQYF.